Below are 8 T cell receptor beta chains sequenced from a single sample in a study of cytomegalovirus exposure and HLA in healthy donors. This PCR relied on a set of 60 Vbeta primers and 13 Jbeta primers. Here immunoSEQ multiplex PCR was the method, and the copy in TCRdb shows in-frame clones only, minus some. The table shows about 160,000 clones, with roughly 81% occurring only once. The specimen sequenced was PBMCs. These receptors were collected from a woman aged 45-60 years in good health and CMV-seronegative.

The rearrangement links TRBV19 to TRBJ2-3, with a tentative D call TRBD1 (5 bases). V lost 3 bases, J lost 4 bases, and 14 bases lay in between. CDR1 and CDR2 from the germline V gene are LNHDA and SQIVND (reference sequence). This CDR3 contains 15 residues. The CDR3 nucleotides are TGTGCCAGTAGTATGGGGCAGGGTAGTGCAGATACGCAGTATTTT. Translation gives CASSMGQGSADTQYF. The full variable domain, its missing parts supplied by reference TRBV19 and TRBJ2-3, is DGGITQSPKYLFRKEGQNVTLSCEQNLNHDAMYWYRQDPGQGLRLIYYSQIVNDFQKGDIAEGYSVSREKKESFPLTVTSAQKNPTAFYLCASSMGQGSADTQYFGPGTRLTVL.

The J gene is TRBJ2-5, the V gene TRBV4-2, with a weak D call TRBD2 (6 bases). Trimming left V 2 bases short and J 1 base short, with 11 bases between. Looked up from germline, CDR1 is LGHNA and CDR2 is YNFKEQ. CDR3 size: 15 residues. The CDR3 loop is CASSQTLGGQETQYF. The CDR3 DNA reads as TGTGCCAGCAGCCAAACGCTGGGGGGCCAAGAGACCCAGTACTTC.

In the case of this clone: The same CDR3 is also encoded by other DNA sequences in this sample. The chain couples TRBV27 to TRBJ2-7; 12 bases map to TRBD1. Trimming removed 5 bases from V and 3 bases from J; junction bases left unmatched: 5. Per the germline V gene, CDR1 is MNHEY and CDR2 is SMNVEV (reference sequence). The CDR3 is 15 amino acids. The CDR3 sequence is CASSLRDRGLYEQYF. The DNA of the CDR3 is TGTGCCAGCAGTCTCCGGGACAGGGGGCTCTACGAGCAGTACTTC.

This clone was detected a few times. This chain's CDR3 is CASSRVVTNEKLFF. The CDR3 DNA reads TGTGCCAGCAGCCGAGTTGTTACTAATGAAAAACTGTTTTTT. The chain links TRBV28 to TRBJ1-4; unclear D gene. This CDR3 is built from 14 residues. Germline values: CDR1 MDHEN, CDR2 SYDVKM. V was clipped by 6 bases and J by 2 bases, with 10 bases between them.

The V call is TRBV5-4, the J call TRBJ2-1, with TRBD2 matching 7 bases. Germline-derived CDR1 and CDR2 are SGHNT and YYREEE (reference sequence). Trimming cost V 0 bases and J 2 bases; bases outside gene matches: 5. The CDR3 runs 16 residues. CDR3 coding DNA: TGTGCCAGCAGCTTGGGACGCGGGAGTCCCTACAATGAGCAGTTCTTC. Its translation: CASSLGRGSPYNEQFF.

The rearrangement uses TRBV5-4 and TRBJ1-1; D is ambiguous. CDR1 SGHNT and CDR2 YYREEE come from the germline V gene (reference sequence). The CDR3 spans 14 residues. Between the trimmed V and J ends, which lost 4 bases and 1 base, there was a span of 11 bases. The CDR3 DNA is TGTGCCAGCAGCCCTGACAAGTGGAACACTGAAGCTTTCTTT. Protein sequence: CASSPDKWNTEAFF.

This clone was found a few times. The J gene is TRBJ1-2, the V gene TRBV28; D is perhaps TRBD1 (6 bases). The V gene's germline CDR1 is MDHEN and CDR2 SYDVKM. V dropped 3 bases and J dropped 6 bases, with 14 bases sitting between them. The CDR3 covers 14 residues. The CDR3 reads CASSFGAQGNGYTF. The CDR3 coding sequence is TGTGCCAGCAGTTTCGGGGCCCAGGGGAATGGCTACACCTTC.

This chain connects TRBV4-1 to TRBJ2-7, with 9 bases matching TRBD2. After removal of 4 bases from V and 2 bases from J, the junction contained 9 bases not matched to a gene. This CDR3 contains 16 residues. The germline gives CDR1 MGHRA, CDR2 YSYEKL. The CDR3 DNA is TGCGCCAGCAGCCGCGACTTAGCGGGGGCCGCCTACGAGCAGTACTTC. Translating gives CASSRDLAGAAYEQYF.